This T cell receptor beta chain was sequenced for a study of blood T cells in healthy people across ages. For the study at large: Using template switching, researchers captured about one barcoded beta molecule for each two T cells.

Through a sample-barcoded 5' primer and a J-beta primer mix, a second PCR was run for roughly 6 to 11 cycles. TCRdb reanalysed the 5' RACE reads using MiXCR and keeps one entry per CDR3 protein. The sample includes about 1.6 million distinct CDR3 sequences, roughly 32% of them seen just once. Germline CDR1 and CDR2: MGHRA and YSYEKL. The junction had 7 bases not matched to a gene; V was cut back by 1 base and J by 8 bases. This CDR3 is 17 amino acids long. Overall study findings and caveats: Long-lived donors carried more naive CD4+ cells and greater diversity than aged donors. Across the age range, TCR beta diversity per million T cells fell in a roughly linear way. Diversity figures derived from one million T cells were judged to underestimate the true value.

A note on this clonotype: Its antigen remains unidentified.

The chain employs TRBV4-1 and TRBJ2-1; TRBD2 matches at 14 bases. The sequenced sample consisted of blood. The TCR comes from a young woman in good health. The CDR3 is CASSQGRLAGGPDEQFF. The CDR3 DNA is TGCGCCAGCAGCCAAGGCCGACTAGCGGGGGGGCCCGATGAGCAGTTCTTC.